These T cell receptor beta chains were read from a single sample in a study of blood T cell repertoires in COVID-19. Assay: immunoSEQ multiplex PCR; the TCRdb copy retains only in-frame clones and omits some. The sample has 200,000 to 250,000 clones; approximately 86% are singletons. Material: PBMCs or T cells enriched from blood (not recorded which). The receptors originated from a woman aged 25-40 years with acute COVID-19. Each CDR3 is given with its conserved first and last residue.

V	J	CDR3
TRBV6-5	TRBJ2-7	CASSYDLADRGYEQYF
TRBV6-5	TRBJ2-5	CASTRQGGRETQYF
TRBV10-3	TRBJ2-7	CAISARLAGHSYEQYF
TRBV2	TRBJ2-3	CASSGSSTSGGTDTQYF
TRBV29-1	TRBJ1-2	CSVAPRGTANYGYTF
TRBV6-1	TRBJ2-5	CASSDSGGLRETQYF
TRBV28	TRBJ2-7	CASSLSGYEQYF
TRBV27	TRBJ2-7	CASTTGGDEQYF
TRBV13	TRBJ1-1	CASSLRGGVEAFF
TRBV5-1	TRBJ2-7	CASSLNRQGAYPYEQYF
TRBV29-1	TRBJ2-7	CSAVTDRSSYEQYF
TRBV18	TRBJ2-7	CASSPPSTPGLAGDTSGYEQYF
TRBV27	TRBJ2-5	CASSFGGQGETQYF
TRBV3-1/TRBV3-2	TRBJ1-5	CASSQKLDRFGNQPQHF
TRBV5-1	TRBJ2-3	CASSLGTSGGATDTQYF
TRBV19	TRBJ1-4	CASSAWGERDEKLFF
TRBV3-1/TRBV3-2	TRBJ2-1	CASSQDTVSYNEQFF
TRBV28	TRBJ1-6	CASSFHDSGQGPYSPLHF
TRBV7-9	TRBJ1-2	CASSPMSF
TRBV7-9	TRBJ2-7	CASSLVGDRGSYEQYF
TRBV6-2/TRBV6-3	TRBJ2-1	CASSSPFGRAPDGDNEQFF
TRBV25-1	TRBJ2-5	CASSQGGQETQYF
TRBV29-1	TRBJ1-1	CSVEYRKSPGAFF
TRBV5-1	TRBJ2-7	CASSSFEGSEQYF
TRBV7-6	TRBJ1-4	CASSFPGGQRTPKLFF
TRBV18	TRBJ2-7	CASSLAGGLYEQYF
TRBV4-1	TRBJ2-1	CASSLFWTGHPNEQFF
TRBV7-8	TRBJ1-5	CASSLELGSGQPQHF
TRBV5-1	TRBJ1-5	CASSPGTGDGSQPQHF
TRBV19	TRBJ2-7	CASSAGGSSYEQYF
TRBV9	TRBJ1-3	CASSGQGSSGNTIYF
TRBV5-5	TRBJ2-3	CASSLAGGQYTQYF
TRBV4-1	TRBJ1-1	CASSQDQAWGGTEAFF
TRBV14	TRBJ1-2	CASSQDIWDVGGKGYTF
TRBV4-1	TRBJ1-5	CASSQEAAANNQPQHF
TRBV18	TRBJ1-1	CASSPREGEAFF
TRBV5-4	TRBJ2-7	CASSPGLAGGLYEQYF
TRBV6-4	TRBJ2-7	CASSHITGGSSYEQYF
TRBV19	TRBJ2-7	CASSIWDRGTYEQYF
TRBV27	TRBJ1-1	CASSQGHQTAFF
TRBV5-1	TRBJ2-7	CASSTGQGYEQYF
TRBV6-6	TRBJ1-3	CASSYSESRGNTIYF
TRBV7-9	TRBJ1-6	CASSHLQGAVYSPLHF
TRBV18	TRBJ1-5	CASSTGTGNQPQHF
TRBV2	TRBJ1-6	CASSGTPPNSPLHF
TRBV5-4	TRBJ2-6	CASSFRDSVLSGANVLTF